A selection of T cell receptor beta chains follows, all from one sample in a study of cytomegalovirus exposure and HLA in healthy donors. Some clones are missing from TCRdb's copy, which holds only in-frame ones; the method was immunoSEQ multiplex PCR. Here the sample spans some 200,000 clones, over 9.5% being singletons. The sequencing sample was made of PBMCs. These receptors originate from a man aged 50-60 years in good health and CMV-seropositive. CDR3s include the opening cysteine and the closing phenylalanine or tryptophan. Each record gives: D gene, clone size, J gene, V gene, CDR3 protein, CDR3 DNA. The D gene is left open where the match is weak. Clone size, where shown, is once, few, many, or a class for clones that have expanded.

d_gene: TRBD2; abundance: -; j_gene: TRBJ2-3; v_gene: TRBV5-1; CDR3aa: CASSFRTSGFTSTDTQYF; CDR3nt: TGCGCCAGCAGCTTCCGGACTAGCGGTTTCACTAGCACAGATACGCAGTATTTT
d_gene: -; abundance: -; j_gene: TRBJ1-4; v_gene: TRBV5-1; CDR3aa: CASSAGDARGKLFF; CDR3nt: TGCGCCAGCAGCGCAGGGGACGCCAGAGGAAAACTGTTTTTT
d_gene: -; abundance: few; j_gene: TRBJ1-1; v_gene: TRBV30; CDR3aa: CAWTTKTGWGGTEAFF; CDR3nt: TGTGCCTGGACGACAAAAACAGGGTGGGGCGGCACTGAAGCTTTCTTT
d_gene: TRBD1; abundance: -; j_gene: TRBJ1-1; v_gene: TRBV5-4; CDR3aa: CASSPRQGLLNTEAFF; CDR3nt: TGTGCCAGCAGCCCCCGACAGGGGTTGTTGAACACTGAAGCTTTCTTT
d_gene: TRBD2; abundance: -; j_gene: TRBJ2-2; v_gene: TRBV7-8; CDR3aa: CASSLGSLAGGPQGGELFF; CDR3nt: TGTGCCAGCAGCTTAGGAAGTCTAGCGGGGGGCCCCCAAGGCGGGGAGCTGTTTTTT
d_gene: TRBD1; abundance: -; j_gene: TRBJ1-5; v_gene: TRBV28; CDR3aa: CASRADRGLDQPQHF; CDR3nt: TGTGCCAGCAGGGCGGACAGGGGGCTCGATCAGCCCCAGCATTTT
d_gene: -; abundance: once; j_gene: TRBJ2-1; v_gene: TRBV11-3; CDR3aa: CASSFSGGKVYNEQFF; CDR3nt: TGTGCCAGCAGCTTTAGCGGCGGGAAGGTCTACAATGAGCAGTTCTTC
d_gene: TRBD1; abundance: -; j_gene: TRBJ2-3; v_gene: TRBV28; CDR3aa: CASRARTGASTDTQYF; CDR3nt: TGTGCCAGCAGGGCAAGGACAGGGGCTAGCACAGATACGCAGTATTTT
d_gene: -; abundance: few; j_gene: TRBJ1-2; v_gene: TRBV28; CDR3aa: CASRLPTGLYGYTF; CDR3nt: TGTGCCAGCAGACTCCCCACAGGCCTCTATGGCTACACCTTC
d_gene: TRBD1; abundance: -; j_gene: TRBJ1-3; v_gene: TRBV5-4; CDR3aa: CASSSVQGAPGNTIYF; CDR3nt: TGTGCCAGCAGCTCAGTACAGGGGGCTCCTGGAAACACCATATATTTT
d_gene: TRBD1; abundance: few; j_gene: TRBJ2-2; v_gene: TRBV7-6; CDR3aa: CASSLDSWGQLSANTGELFF; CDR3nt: TGTGCCAGCAGCTTAGACTCTTGGGGACAGCTCTCCGCGAACACCGGGGAGCTGTTTTTT
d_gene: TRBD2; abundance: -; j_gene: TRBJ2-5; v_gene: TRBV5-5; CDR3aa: CASSWTSGGYQETQYF; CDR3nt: TGTGCCAGCAGCTGGACTAGCGGGGGGTACCAAGAGACCCAGTACTTC
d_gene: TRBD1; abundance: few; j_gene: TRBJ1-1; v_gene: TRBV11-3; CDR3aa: CASSFSGQGSTEAFF; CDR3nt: TGTGCCAGCAGCTTCTCCGGACAGGGAAGTACTGAAGCTTTCTTT
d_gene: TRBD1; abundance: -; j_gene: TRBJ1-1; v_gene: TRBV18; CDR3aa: CASSLDRGAEAFF; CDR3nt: TGTGCCAGCTCACTGGACAGGGGCGCTGAAGCTTTCTTT